This T cell receptor beta chain was captured by sequencing in a study of cytomegalovirus exposure and HLA in healthy donors. Study details: HLA-typed donors were the source of about 85 million unique TCRs, which an early data release held. Points from the study as a whole: Later work showed greater clonal expansion in HLA-associated TCR beta chains than in equally common others.

As regards this clone: Its antigen is unidentified.

The PCR used 60 Vbeta and 13 Jbeta primers. Only in-frame clones appear in the TCRdb table, and some are missing; sequencing was by immunoSEQ multiplex PCR. The sample records around 110,000 clones, 77% being singletons. With 5 bases clipped from V and 2 bases from J, the junction kept 7 bases outside the gene matches. The CDR3 consists of 15 residues. Germline lookup yields CDR1 SEHNR and CDR2 FQNEAQ (reference sequence). The gene calls are TRBV7-9 and TRBJ2-7, with 9 bases aligning to TRBD1. The sequenced sample consisted of PBMCs. This TCR was sampled from a male donor in good health and CMV-seronegative. The CDR3 sequence is CASSMEGTGTYEQYF. CDR3 DNA: TGTGCCAGCAGCATGGAGGGGACAGGGACCTACGAGCAGTACTTC.